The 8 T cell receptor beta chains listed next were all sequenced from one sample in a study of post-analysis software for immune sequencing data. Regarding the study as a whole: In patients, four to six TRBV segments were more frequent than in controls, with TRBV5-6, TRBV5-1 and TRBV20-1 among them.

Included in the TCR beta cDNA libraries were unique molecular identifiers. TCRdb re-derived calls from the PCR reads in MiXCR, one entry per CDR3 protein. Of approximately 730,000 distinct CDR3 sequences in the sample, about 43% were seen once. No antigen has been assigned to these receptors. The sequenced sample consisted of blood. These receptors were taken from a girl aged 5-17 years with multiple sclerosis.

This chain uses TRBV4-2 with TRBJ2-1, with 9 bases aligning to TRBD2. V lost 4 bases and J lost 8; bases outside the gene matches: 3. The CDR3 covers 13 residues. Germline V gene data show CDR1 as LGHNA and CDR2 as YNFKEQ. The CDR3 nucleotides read TGTGCCAGCAGCCGCGGGAGGGCCGATGAGCAGTTCTTC. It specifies CASSRGRADEQFF.

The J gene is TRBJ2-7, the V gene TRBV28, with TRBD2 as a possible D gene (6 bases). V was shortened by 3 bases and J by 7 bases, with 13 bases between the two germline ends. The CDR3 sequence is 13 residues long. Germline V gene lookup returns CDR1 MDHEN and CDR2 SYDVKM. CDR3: CASSFRAAGEQYF. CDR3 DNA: TGTGCCAGCAGTTTCCGAGCGGCGGGAGAGCAGTACTTC.

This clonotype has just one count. The CDR3 sequence: CSARVGKGIYEQYF. For the CDR3, the DNA is TGCAGTGCTAGAGTCGGAAAAGGGATCTACGAGCAGTACTTC. This rearrangement joins TRBV20-1 to TRBJ2-7; no clear D gene. The CDR3 contains 14 residues. CDR1 is DFQATT, CDR2 SNEGSKA, per germline (reference sequence). Trimming stripped 1 base from V and 3 bases from J, with 13 bases between.

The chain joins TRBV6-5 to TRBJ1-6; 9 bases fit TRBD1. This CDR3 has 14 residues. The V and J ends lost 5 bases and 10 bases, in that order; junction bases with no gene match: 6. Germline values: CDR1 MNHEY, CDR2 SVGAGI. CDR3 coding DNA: TGTGCCAGCAGTCCCGGGACAGGGTTCTCACCCCTCCACTTT. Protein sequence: CASSPGTGFSPLHF.

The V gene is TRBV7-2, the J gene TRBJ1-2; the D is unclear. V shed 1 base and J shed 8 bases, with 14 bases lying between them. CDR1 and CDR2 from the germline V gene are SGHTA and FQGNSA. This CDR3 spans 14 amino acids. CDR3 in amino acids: CASSLDNGSRGYTF. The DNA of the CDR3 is TGTGCCAGCAGCTTAGATAACGGGTCGAGAGGCTACACCTTC.

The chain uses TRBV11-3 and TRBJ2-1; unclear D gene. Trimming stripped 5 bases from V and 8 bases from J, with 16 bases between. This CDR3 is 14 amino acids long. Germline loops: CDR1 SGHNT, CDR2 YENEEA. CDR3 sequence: CASSPRSGLDEQFF. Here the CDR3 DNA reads TGTGCCAGCAGCCCCCGTTCGGGCCTCGATGAGCAGTTCTTC.

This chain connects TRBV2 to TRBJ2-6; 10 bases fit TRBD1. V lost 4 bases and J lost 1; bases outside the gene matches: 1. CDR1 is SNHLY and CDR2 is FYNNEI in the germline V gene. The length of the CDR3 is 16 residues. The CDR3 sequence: CASSGDRGSGANVLTF. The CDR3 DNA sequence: TGTGCCAGCAGTGGGGACAGGGGATCTGGGGCCAACGTCCTGACTTTC.

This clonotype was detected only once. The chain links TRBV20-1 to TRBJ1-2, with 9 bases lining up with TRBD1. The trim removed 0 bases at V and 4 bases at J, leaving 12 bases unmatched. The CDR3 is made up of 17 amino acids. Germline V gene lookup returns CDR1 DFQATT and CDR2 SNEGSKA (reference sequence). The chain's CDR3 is CSARDPARQGGTYGYTF. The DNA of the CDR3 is TGCAGTGCTAGAGATCCTGCCCGACAGGGGGGGACCTATGGCTACACCTTC.